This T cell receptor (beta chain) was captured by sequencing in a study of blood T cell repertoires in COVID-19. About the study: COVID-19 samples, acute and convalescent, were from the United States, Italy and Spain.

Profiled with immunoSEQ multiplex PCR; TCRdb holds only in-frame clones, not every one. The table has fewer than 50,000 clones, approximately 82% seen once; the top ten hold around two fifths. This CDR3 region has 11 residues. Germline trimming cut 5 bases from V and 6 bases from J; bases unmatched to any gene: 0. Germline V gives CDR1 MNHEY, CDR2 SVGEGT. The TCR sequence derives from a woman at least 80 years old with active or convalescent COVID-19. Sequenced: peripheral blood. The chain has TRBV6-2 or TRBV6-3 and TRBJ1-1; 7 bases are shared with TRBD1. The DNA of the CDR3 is TGTGCCAGCAGTCAGGGGGCTGAAGCTTTCTTT. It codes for CASSQGAEAFF.